The 15 T cell receptor beta chains reported below all come from one sample, sequenced in a study of T cell repertoires in cytomegalovirus infection. No antigen has been assigned to these receptors. One entry per CDR3 protein results from TCRdb running MiXCR on the reads. The sample records approximately 220,000 distinct CDR3 sequences, roughly 34% being singletons. Specimen: CD8+ T cells from cultured PBMCs, collected from culture after CMV antigen stimulation. The receptors here all came from a human donor in good health (CMV status not recorded). Some clones in this sample may be carry-over from other donors' samples.

There are a few counts of this clonotype. This rearrangement joins TRBV7-6 to TRBJ1-4; 8 nucleotides line up with TRBD1. This CDR3 contains 14 residues. V trimming: 5 bases; J trimming: 6 bases; junction bases outside the gene matches: 5. Germline V CDR1 and CDR2: SGHVS, FNYEAQ. The CDR3 region is CASSRGQDYEKLFF. CDR3 bases: TGTGCCAGCAGCCGGGGACAGGACTATGAAAAACTGTTTTTT.

This clonotype was seen a single time. Germline and junction disagree at one end, which may indicate a read error. J is TRBJ2-1 and V is TRBV7-6, with a tentative D call TRBD2 (6 bases). Germline CDR1 and CDR2: SGHVS and FNYEAQ. This CDR3 is 13 amino acids long. The CDR3 sequence is CASSLAGGNEQSF. CDR3 DNA sequence: TGTGCCAGCAGCTTAGCCGGGGGTAATGAGCAGTCCTTC.

This clonotype was observed a handful of times. This chain links TRBV29-1 with TRBJ1-1, with a possible D match to TRBD1 (5 bases). Germline CDR1 SQVTM, CDR2 ANQGSEA. With 6 bases removed from V and 1 base from J, the gap between germline ends came to 18 bases. This CDR3 spans 15 amino acids. The CDR3 nucleotides are TGCAGCGTGGCGAGAAAGGAGACAGAGAACACTGAAGCTTTCTTT. Amino acids: CSVARKETENTEAFF.

V is TRBV7-6 and J is TRBJ1-2; TRBD1 is a possible D gene (6 bases). The V gene lost 5 bases and the J gene lost 8 bases, with 12 bases spanning the gap. CDR3 length: 12 amino acids. Germline CDR1 SGHVS, CDR2 FNYEAQ. DNA of the CDR3: TGTGCCAGCAGCCACGCGACAGGCGGCTACACCTTC. This codes for CASSHATGGYTF.

The J gene is TRBJ2-7, the V gene TRBV28; TRBD2 might be the D (6 bases). This CDR3 region has 14 residues. The V end was cut by 3 bases, the J end by 3 bases, with 12 bases between. The germline V gene has CDR1 MDHEN and CDR2 SYDVKM. Here the CDR3 DNA reads TGTGCCAGCAGTTTTCTAGCGTATAACTACGAGCAGTACTTC. The encoded protein is CASSFLAYNYEQYF.

This clonotype was seen only a few times. The rearrangement uses TRBV20-1 and TRBJ2-7; 7 bases line up with TRBD2. Germline lookup yields CDR1 DFQATT and CDR2 SNEGSKA (reference sequence). The J segment lost 0 bases and the V segment lost 5 bases, leaving 10 bases of the junction unmatched. The CDR3 sequence is 15 residues long. CDR3 coding DNA: TGCAGTGCTGGAAAGCCCGGGAGGCCCTCCTACGAGCAGTACTTC. As protein: CSAGKPGRPSYEQYF.

The chain recombines TRBV27 with TRBJ1-1, with D perhaps TRBD1 (5 bases). The CDR3 contains 13 residues. The germline V gene has CDR1 MNHEY and CDR2 SMNVEV (reference sequence). V was shortened by 5 bases and J by 4 bases, with 11 bases between the two germline ends. In DNA, the CDR3 is TGTGCCAGCAGTCTTGGGACTCCCACTGAAGCTTTCTTT. Translation gives CASSLGTPTEAFF.

The J gene is TRBJ1-1, the V gene TRBV12-3 or TRBV12-4; tentative D call: TRBD1 (5 bases). The CDR3 totals 12 residues. Trimming took off 7 bases at V and 6 bases at J, with 12 bases between the two ends. CDR3 DNA: TGTGCCAGCACCTTGGGAGGGGCTGAAGCTTTCTTT. It yields the protein CASTLGGAEAFF.

This clonotype was found a few times. The V gene is TRBV6-6, the J gene TRBJ1-5; D not resolved. Trimming removed 2 bases at V and 2 bases at J, with 7 bases between. CDR3 length: 14 amino acids. Germline lookup yields CDR1 MNHNY and CDR2 SVGAGI (reference sequence). The CDR3 spells CASSYGEGNQPQHF. The DNA for the CDR3 is TGTGCCAGCAGTTACGGGGAGGGCAATCAGCCCCAGCATTTT.

A few counts support this clonotype. V usage is TRBV7-9 and J usage is TRBJ2-1; 7 nucleotides match TRBD2. V lost 5 bases, J lost 0 bases, and 1 base stayed unmatched. This CDR3 has 14 residues. CDR1 is SEHNR and CDR2 is FQNEAQ in the germline V gene (reference sequence). The CDR3 DNA reads TGTGCCAGCAGCGGGGGGGACTCCTACAATGAGCAGTTCTTC. This codes for CASSGGDSYNEQFF.

This clonotype was seen a handful of times. The genes are TRBV7-9 and TRBJ2-5; the D gene is possibly TRBD1 (6 bases). The CDR3 has 15 residues. V was shortened by 4 bases and J by 1 base, with 13 bases between the two germline ends. CDR1 and CDR2 (germline): SEHNR, FQNEAQ (reference sequence). The CDR3 is CASSSPRGRQETQYF. The CDR3 DNA follows: TGTGCCAGCAGCTCTCCCAGGGGTCGCCAAGAGACCCAGTACTTC.

J is TRBJ2-1 and V is TRBV12-3 or TRBV12-4; 12 nucleotides match TRBD2. With V trimmed by 6 bases and J by 5 bases, 2 bases remained unmatched. The CDR3 extends over 14 amino acids. For the CDR3, the DNA is TGTGCCAGCAGGGGACTAGCGGGCCACAATGAGCAGTTCTTC. It encodes CASRGLAGHNEQFF.

This clonotype was picked up a small number of times. V gene TRBV11-2 combines with J gene TRBJ1-1, with D maybe TRBD1 (6 bases). Germline V gene data show CDR1 as SGHAT and CDR2 as FQNNGV. The CDR3 has 15 residues. V was cut by 5 bases and J by 2 bases, with 15 bases left in between. CDR3 coding DNA: TGTGCCAGCAGCCTCCACCACAGGGTAAACACTGAAGCTTTCTTT. Translated: CASSLHHRVNTEAFF.

CDR3 sequence reads: CASSVAGGTGNGYTF. The CDR3 bases are TGTGCCAGCAGCGTAGCTGGGGGGACAGGGAACGGCTACACCTTC. The chain is built from TRBV9 and TRBJ1-2, with 9 bases fitting TRBD1. Germline CDR1 and CDR2: SGDLS and YYNGEE. The ends lost 0 bases at V and 8 bases at J; junction bases unmatched: 8. The CDR3 sequence is 15 residues long.

This chain links TRBV6-6 with TRBJ2-5; maybe TRBD2 (6 bases). Trimming shortened V by 6 bases and J by 1 base, and 12 bases separated the two germline ends. Per germline, CDR1 MNHNY and CDR2 SVGAGI (reference sequence). The CDR3 consists of 14 residues. CDR3 protein: CASRNGGIQETQYF. Here the CDR3 DNA reads TGTGCCAGCAGGAATGGAGGGATCCAAGAGACCCAGTACTTC.